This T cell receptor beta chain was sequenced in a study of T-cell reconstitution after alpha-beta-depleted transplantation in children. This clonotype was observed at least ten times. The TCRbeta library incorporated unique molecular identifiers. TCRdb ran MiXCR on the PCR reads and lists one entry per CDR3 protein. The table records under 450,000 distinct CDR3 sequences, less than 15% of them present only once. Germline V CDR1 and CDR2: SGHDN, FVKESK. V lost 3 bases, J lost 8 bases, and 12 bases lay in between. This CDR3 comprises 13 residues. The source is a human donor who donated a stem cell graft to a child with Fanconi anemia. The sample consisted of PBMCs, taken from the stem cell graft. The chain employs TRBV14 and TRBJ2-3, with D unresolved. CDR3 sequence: CASSQYSSRTQYF. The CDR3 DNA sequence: TGTGCCAGCAGCCAGTATTCTTCCCGTACGCAGTATTTT.